This TCR beta chain was retrieved from a study of cytomegalovirus exposure and HLA in healthy donors. Study-level points and caveats: Links to common viral pathogens appeared, in a later analysis, for several of the most significant clusters.

The germline gives CDR1 SEHNR, CDR2 FQNEAQ (reference sequence). Trimming stripped 4 bases from V and 7 bases from J, with 16 bases between. The CDR3 has 15 amino acids. Comment on this clone: Its antigen is not identified.

Researchers ran the PCR with 60 Vbeta and 13 Jbeta primers. Measured with immunoSEQ multiplex PCR; TCRdb has only the in-frame clones, and not every one. The sample consists of roughly 130,000 clones, roughly 80% of them appearing once. Sequencing used PBMCs. V usage is TRBV7-9 and J usage is TRBJ2-2; possible D gene TRBD1, 6 bases. The TCR sequence derives from a man aged 30 to 45 in good health and CMV-seronegative. As DNA, the CDR3 is TGTGCCAGCAGCTCGAGACAGGCCGGGCACGGGGAGCTGTTTTTT. Translating it yields CASSSRQAGHGELFF. Complete variable domain (other parts from reference TRBV7-9 and TRBJ2-2): DTGVSQNPRHKITKRGQNVTFRCDPISEHNRLYWYRQTLGQGPEFLTYFQNEAQLEKSRLLSDRFSAERPKGSFSTLEIQRTEQGDSAMYLCASSSRQAGHGELFFGEGSRLTVL.